The sequence of this T cell receptor beta chain was determined in a study of shared clonotypes between healthy human individuals. The study's findings and limits: Naive CD4 clonotypes were shared across several donors at about 5.2%. Non-shared clonotypes displayed generation probabilities falling below those of clonotypes present in all four donors. Generally, naive subsets (rather than memory subsets) showed larger estimated richness.

The germline V gene encodes CDR1 MDHEN and CDR2 SYDVKM. The CDR3 runs 17 residues. The V and J ends lost 6 bases and 0 bases, in that order; junction bases with no gene match: 8. To note about this clone: Its antigen is currently unknown.

The table came from immunoSEQ multiplex PCR; TCRdb's copy has only in-frame clones and leaves some out. The sample records over 950,000 clones, 70% to 80% being singletons. The sequenced material came from memory CD4+ T cells from PBMCs. Stated subset: CD45RA-negative fraction. The rearrangement links TRBV28 to TRBJ1-1; TRBD1 matches at 12 bases. The clonotype originates from a man aged 18 to 29 in good health. Some clones in this sample may be carry-over from other donors' samples. Here the CDR3 DNA reads TGTGCCAGCAGCTTCCCGGGACAGGGGGCTTTGAACACTGAAGCTTTCTTT. It encodes CASSFPGQGALNTEAFF.